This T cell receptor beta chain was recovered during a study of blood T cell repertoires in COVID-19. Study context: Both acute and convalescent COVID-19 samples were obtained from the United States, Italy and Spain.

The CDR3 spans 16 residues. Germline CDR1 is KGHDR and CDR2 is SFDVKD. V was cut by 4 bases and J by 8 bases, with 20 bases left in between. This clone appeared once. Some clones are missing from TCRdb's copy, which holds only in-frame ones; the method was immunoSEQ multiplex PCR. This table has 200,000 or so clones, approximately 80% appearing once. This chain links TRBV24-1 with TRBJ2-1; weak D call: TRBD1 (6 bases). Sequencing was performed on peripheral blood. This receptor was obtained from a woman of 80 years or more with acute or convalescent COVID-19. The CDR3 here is CATSERNLFQGYEQFF. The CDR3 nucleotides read TGTGCCACCAGTGAACGTAACCTATTCCAGGGGTATGAGCAGTTCTTC.